The present T cell receptor (beta chain) was sequenced within a study of blood T cell repertoires in COVID-19. Study-level information: In each case, the material was cDNA or gDNA derived from T cells, B-cell-depleted T cells, or PBMCs.

In the authors' workflow: How many nucleated cells were present was estimated from reference gene primer amplification. The method was immunoSEQ multiplex PCR; TCRdb's version includes in-frame clones alone and lacks a portion of them. V and J calls and clone size are as listed in that table; D and trimming were resolved from the DNA. The table includes approximately 220,000 clones, 83% detected once. The CDR3 extends over 12 amino acids. V was shortened by 10 bases and J by 7 bases, with 11 bases between the two germline ends. CDR1 is LNHDA, CDR2 SQIVND, per germline (reference sequence). Recruitment covered about 25 US areas and drew participants whose ages spanned 18 to 89 years. The study assigned cohorts using participant-reported clinical history.

The sequenced sample consisted of PBMCs or T cells enriched from blood (not recorded which). The clonotype comes from a woman aged 40 to 55 who had been exposed to COVID-19. The rearrangement uses TRBV19 and TRBJ1-6; TRBD1 is a possible D gene (6 bases). The chain's CDR3 is CATTGSNSPLHF. The CDR3 DNA follows: TGTGCCACCACAGGGTCGAATTCACCCCTCCACTTT.